Each of the 25 T cell receptor beta chains below was sequenced from the same sample in a study of beta chain features in type 1 diabetes. The study reverse transcribed the entire isolated RNA, so it sequenced expressed TCRB transcripts. Measured with immunoSEQ multiplex PCR; TCRdb has only the in-frame clones, and not every one. Of 200,000 to 250,000 clones listed, roughly 11% are singletons. Material: central memory CD4+ T cells from blood. The receptors derive from a man between 18 and 29 years old in good health.

This clone has ten or more counts. The chain uses TRBV13 and TRBJ2-1; 7 bases are shared with TRBD1. Germline values: CDR1 PRHDT, CDR2 FYEKMQ (reference sequence). This CDR3 comprises 16 residues. V lost 5 bases, J lost 9 bases, and 16 bases stayed unmatched. This chain's CDR3 is CASSTGTAARTSEQFF. DNA for the CDR3: TGTGCCAGCAGCACCGGGACAGCTGCCCGGACAAGTGAGCAGTTCTTC.

V gene TRBV19 combines with J gene TRBJ1-1, with TRBD1 matching 9 bases. CDR1 and CDR2 (germline): LNHDA, SQIVND (reference sequence). The CDR3 spans 14 residues. After removal of 3 bases from V and 7 bases from J, the junction contained 6 bases not matched to a gene. Written as DNA, the CDR3 is TGTGCCAGTAGTATTTCTACAGGGGGCTTTGAAGCTTTCTTT. This translates into CASSISTGGFEAFF.

In its sample, this clone was seen a few times. This rearrangement joins TRBV4-2 to TRBJ2-1, with TRBD2 matching over 14 bases. The CDR3 contains 20 residues. J lost 3 bases, V lost 4 bases, and 14 bases had no gene match. From germline, CDR1 is LGHNA and CDR2 YNFKEQ. CDR3 bases: TGTGCCAGCAGCCTTGAGGAGGGACTAGCGGGAGACGCCTACTACAATGAGCAGTTCTTC. Its protein is CASSLEEGLAGDAYYNEQFF.

The chain has TRBV7-2 and TRBJ2-7; D is unclear. CDR3 size: 13 residues. Trimming took 5 bases from V and 4 from J, leaving 12 bases between them. Germline V gene sequence: CDR1 SGHTA, CDR2 FQGNSA. The CDR3 is CASSPATRYEQYF. As DNA, the CDR3 is TGTGCCAGCAGCCCGGCTACGAGGTACGAGCAGTACTTC.

The chain carries TRBV10-3 and TRBJ2-7, with TRBD2 matching 7 bases. Germline values: CDR1 ENHRY, CDR2 SYGVKD. This CDR3 spans 14 amino acids. The trim removed 10 bases at V and 0 bases at J, leaving 9 bases unmatched. This chain's CDR3 is CATGTTPSSYEQYF. The CDR3 DNA follows: TGTGCCACCGGGACTACTCCCAGCTCCTACGAGCAGTACTTC.

The CDR3 DNA reads as TGCAGCGTCCTTGGACAGGTGAACACCGGGGAGCTGTTTTTT. Its protein product is CSVLGQVNTGELFF. The rearrangement joins TRBV29-1 to TRBJ2-2, with 7 bases fitting TRBD1. The germline V gene encodes CDR1 SQVTM and CDR2 ANQGSEA. The V and J ends lost 6 bases and 1 base, in that order; junction bases with no gene match: 5. The CDR3 runs 14 residues.

V gene TRBV5-1 combines with J gene TRBJ2-1; the D gene is possibly TRBD2 (5 bases). V shed 3 bases and J shed 0 bases, with 10 bases lying between them. Germline lookup yields CDR1 SGHRS and CDR2 YFSETQ. CDR3 size: 15 residues. The CDR3 sequence: CASSSDSSSYNEQFF. For the CDR3, the DNA is TGCGCCAGCAGCTCGGACTCCAGCTCCTACAATGAGCAGTTCTTC.

This clone was seen only a few times. The chain joins TRBV29-1 to TRBJ1-2, with no clear D. Germline values: CDR1 SQVTM, CDR2 ANQGSEA. V lost 4 bases to trimming and J lost 4 bases, with 10 bases between them. CDR3 size: 12 residues. The CDR3 DNA reads as TGCAGCGTTGGGGCCTGGGGCTATGGCTACACCTTC. This sequence encodes CSVGAWGYGYTF.

The gene calls are TRBV7-6 and TRBJ2-3; D gene unclear. From germline, CDR1 is SGHVS and CDR2 FNYEAQ. V lost 1 base and J lost 3, with 17 bases in between. The CDR3 is 17 amino acids. CDR3 in DNA: TGTGCCAGCAGCTTAGTCGGACCCCTGTCGAGTACAGATACGCAGTATTTT. Translation: CASSLVGPLSSTDTQYF.

The CDR3 coding sequence is TGTGCCAGCAGCCAAGTCCGTGGGGTTGACAATGAGCAGTTCTTC. This translates into CASSQVRGVDNEQFF. The rearrangement uses TRBV4-2 and TRBJ2-1, with D unclear. V lost 1 base and J lost 5, with 12 bases in between. CDR1 and CDR2 (germline): LGHNA, YNFKEQ. The CDR3 covers 15 residues.

This clone was detected a few times. This chain links TRBV30 with TRBJ1-3; D gene uncertain. Germline assignment: CDR1 GTSNPN and CDR2 SVGIG (reference sequence). CDR3 length equals 12 residues. Deletions cut 2 bases from V and 4 bases from J, with 6 bases between. CDR3 coding DNA: TGTGCCTGGAGTTCCCTGGGAAACACCATATATTTT. This sequence encodes CAWSSLGNTIYF.

The genes are TRBV11-2 and TRBJ2-1; 8 bases align to TRBD2. Trimming removed 2 bases from V and 6 bases from J; junction bases left unmatched: 9. The germline V gene has CDR1 SGHAT and CDR2 FQNNGV. The CDR3 runs 16 residues. The DNA of the CDR3 is TGTGCCAGCAGCTTAAATCCGGGACTAGTCCTCAATGAGCAGTTCTTC. Its translation: CASSLNPGLVLNEQFF.

This clone was recorded a few times. J is TRBJ1-2 and V is TRBV7-9; 7 nucleotides match TRBD1. Germline V lookup: CDR1 SEHNR, CDR2 FQNEAQ (reference sequence). The CDR3 totals 12 residues. The ends lost 6 bases at V and 4 bases at J; junction bases unmatched: 2. CDR3 region: CASRSGGYGYTF. In nucleotides, the CDR3 is TGTGCCAGCAGATCAGGGGGCTATGGCTACACCTTC.

The sample holds a few counts of this clone. The chain employs TRBV5-4 and TRBJ2-1; D may be TRBD2 (5 bases). CDR3 length: 15 residues. The germline V gene encodes CDR1 SGHNT and CDR2 YYREEE (reference sequence). V was clipped by 2 bases and J by 4 bases, with 13 bases between them. CDR3 sequence reads: CASSLSSGGYNEQFF. DNA for the CDR3: TGTGCCAGCAGCTTATCGAGCGGAGGATACAATGAGCAGTTCTTC.

The chain employs TRBV19 and TRBJ2-1, with D tentatively TRBD2 (5 bases). The V and J ends lost 5 bases and 0 bases respectively, with 14 bases between them. CDR1 and CDR2 from the germline V gene are LNHDA and SQIVND (reference sequence). The CDR3 is 16 amino acids. The CDR3 region has the DNA TGTGCCAGTAGTGCCCCGCGCGCGGGCTCCTACAATGAGCAGTTCTTC. It codes for CASSAPRAGSYNEQFF. The variable domain in full, completed from reference TRBV19 and TRBJ2-1, reads DGGITQSPKYLFRKEGQNVTLSCEQNLNHDAMYWYRQDPGQGLRLIYYSQIVNDFQKGDIAEGYSVSREKKESFPLTVTSAQKNPTAFYLCASSAPRAGSYNEQFFGPGTRLTVL.

The J gene is TRBJ2-1, the V gene TRBV7-9, with D hard to call. CDR3 length equals 12 residues. V was cut by 8 bases and J by 13 bases, with 18 bases left in between. Germline V lookup: CDR1 SEHNR, CDR2 FQNEAQ (reference sequence). CDR3 DNA: TGTGCCAGCTCCCCCGCTTCGGGTTTCCAGTTCTTC. Translated, it gives CASSPASGFQFF.

This clone was counted only a few times. V usage is TRBV14 and J usage is TRBJ2-3; D not certain. CDR1 and CDR2 (germline): SGHDN, FVKESK. This CDR3 comprises 13 residues. V dropped 0 bases and J dropped 4 bases, with 5 bases sitting between them. Written as DNA, the CDR3 is TGTGCCAGCAGCCAAGATAACTCAGATACGCAGTATTTT. Residues: CASSQDNSDTQYF.

The gene calls are TRBV30 and TRBJ2-3; D gene unclear. The CDR3 spans 13 residues. The V end lost 2 bases, the J end lost 2 bases, and 8 bases lay between the germline ends. The germline V gene encodes CDR1 GTSNPN and CDR2 SVGIG (reference sequence). This CDR3 reads CAWSRRNTDTQYF. Here the CDR3 DNA reads TGTGCCTGGAGTAGGAGAAACACAGATACGCAGTATTTT.

This clone turned up a few times. The V call is TRBV7-9, the J call TRBJ2-7; tentative D call: TRBD1 (5 bases). This CDR3 is built from 13 residues. The V end lost 5 bases, the J end lost 6 bases, and 14 bases lay between the germline ends. Looked up from germline, CDR1 is SEHNR and CDR2 is FQNEAQ (reference sequence). CDR3 amino acids: CASSQGTGSEQYF. CDR3 nucleotides: TGTGCCAGCAGCCAGGGTACAGGATCCGAGCAGTACTTC.

In regard to this clone: Other DNA sequences in the same sample also yield this CDR3. V is TRBV7-3 and J is TRBJ2-3, with 7 bases identical to TRBD2. CDR1 SGHTA and CDR2 FQGTGA come from the germline V gene. V lost 2 bases, J lost 4 bases, and 3 bases stayed unmatched. This CDR3 has 14 amino acids. This CDR3 reads CASSLGLAADTQYF. CDR3 sequence (DNA): TGTGCCAGCAGCTTAGGGCTAGCGGCAGATACGCAGTATTTT.

This clone was observed many times. The chain has TRBV5-4 and TRBJ2-5; 7 bases align to TRBD1. Unmatched junction bases numbered 11, after V lost 4 bases and J lost 5 bases. The CDR3 spans 15 residues. Germline V gives CDR1 SGHNT, CDR2 YYREEE (reference sequence). The CDR3 bases are TGTGCCAGCAGCGTGGCTTCGACAGGGCGGGAGACCCAGTACTTC. Residues: CASSVASTGRETQYF.

This clone was seen a few times. V is TRBV7-9 and J is TRBJ2-3; 10 bases align to TRBD1. The CDR3 has 19 amino acids. The germline V gene encodes CDR1 SEHNR and CDR2 FQNEAQ (reference sequence). The trim removed 5 bases at V and 2 bases at J, leaving 16 bases unmatched. Written as DNA, the CDR3 is TGTGCCAGCAGCCCAAGACAGGGGGCGCAGGGAACGCACACAGATACGCAGTATTTT. Protein product: CASSPRQGAQGTHTDTQYF.

This clone was found many times. This chain connects TRBV4-3 to TRBJ2-1; 11 nucleotides agree with TRBD1. Germline V gene sequence: CDR1 LGHNA, CDR2 YSLEER. V shed 5 bases, J shed 5 bases, and the junction held 5 bases outside the gene matches. The CDR3 length is 15 residues. As DNA, the CDR3 is TGCGCCAGCAGCTCCCGGGACAGGGGGGACAATGAGCAGTTCTTC. It translates to CASSSRDRGDNEQFF.

The chain joins TRBV30 to TRBJ2-2, with D maybe TRBD1 (5 bases). The V gene's germline CDR1 is GTSNPN and CDR2 SVGIG (reference sequence). The CDR3 extends over 14 amino acids. V was clipped by 0 bases and J by 6 bases, with 11 bases between them. As DNA, the CDR3 is TGTGCCTGGAGTGTCCAGGGATGGGCCGGGGAGCTGTTTTTT. Translation: CAWSVQGWAGELFF.

This chain links TRBV4-3 with TRBJ2-7; 8 bases match TRBD1. The CDR3 totals 14 residues. CDR1 LGHNA and CDR2 YSLEER come from the germline V gene. V shed 4 bases and J 5 bases; nucleotides not matched to a gene: 7. The chain's CDR3 is CASSPPTGANEQYF. For the CDR3, the DNA is TGCGCCAGCAGCCCACCGACAGGGGCTAACGAGCAGTACTTC.